What follows are 15 T cell receptor beta chains derived from one specimen sequenced in a study of blood T cell repertoires in COVID-19. The method was immunoSEQ multiplex PCR; TCRdb's version includes in-frame clones alone and lacks a portion of them. The table lists fewer than 450,000 clones, 87% of them singletons. The sample taken for sequencing was PBMCs or T cells enriched from blood (not recorded which). The receptor set was obtained from a woman younger than 45 who had recovered from COVID-19.

The V and J genes are TRBV11-2 and TRBJ2-5; 11 nucleotides align to TRBD2. V gave up 5 bases and J gave up 7 bases; unmatched junction bases: 15. The CDR3 has 17 residues. Germline CDR1 is SGHAT and CDR2 is FQNNGV. The DNA of the CDR3 is TGTGCCAGCAGCGATAGCGGGGGGGCGGAACGGTCTTGGACCCAGTACTTC. It codes for CASSDSGGAERSWTQYF.

The V and J genes are TRBV18 and TRBJ2-3; D not resolved. Per the germline V gene, CDR1 is KGHSH and CDR2 is LQKENI. The length of the CDR3 is 16 residues. Trimming took 2 bases from V and 0 from J, leaving 12 bases between them. This CDR3 reads CASSPVPTTSTDTQYF. In DNA, the CDR3 is TGTGCCAGCTCACCAGTCCCTACTACTAGCACAGATACGCAGTATTTT.

V is TRBV28 and J is TRBJ1-1; possible D gene TRBD1, 5 bases. Germline assignment: CDR1 MDHEN and CDR2 SYDVKM. The CDR3 spans 12 residues. Between the trimmed V and J ends, which lost 2 bases and 11 bases, there was a span of 12 bases. The CDR3 DNA sequence: TGTGCCAGCAGTTTAATACTCGGGGGGGCTTTCTTT. It specifies CASSLILGGAFF. The entire variable domain, with the rest obtained from reference TRBV28 and TRBJ1-1, is as follows: DVKVTQSSRYLVKRTGEKVFLECVQDMDHENMFWYRQDPGLGLRLIYFSYDVKMKEKGDIPEGYSVSREKKERFSLILESASTNQTSMYLCASSLILGGAFFGQGTRLTVV.

The chain employs TRBV5-6 and TRBJ2-5, with 10 nucleotides matching TRBD1. Per the germline V gene, CDR1 is SGHDT and CDR2 is YYEEEE. The trim removed 0 bases at V and 5 bases at J, leaving 4 bases unmatched. The CDR3 has 15 residues. The chain's CDR3 is CASSLGDRGWETQYF. CDR3 bases: TGTGCCAGCAGCTTGGGGGACAGGGGTTGGGAGACCCAGTACTTC.

The chain recombines TRBV6-5 with TRBJ2-3; D possibly corresponds to TRBD1 (6 bases). The CDR3 is made up of 14 amino acids. V lost 6 bases to trimming and J lost 2 bases, with 12 bases between them. The germline gives CDR1 MNHEY, CDR2 SVGAGI. Here the CDR3 reads CASRAQGDTDTQYF. The DNA for the CDR3 is TGTGCCAGCAGAGCACAGGGTGACACAGATACGCAGTATTTT.

This rearrangement joins TRBV7-8 to TRBJ2-2, with 7 nucleotides matching TRBD1. This CDR3 has 17 residues. V lost 6 bases, J lost 2 bases, and 12 bases stayed unmatched. CDR1 and CDR2 (germline): SGHVS, FQNEAQ. The CDR3 DNA sequence: TGTGCCAGCAGAAAACCAGGGGGAACGGTCAACACCGGGGAGCTGTTTTTT. Protein: CASRKPGGTVNTGELFF.

The chain combines TRBV3-1 (or the pseudogene TRBV3-2) with TRBJ1-2; D call uncertain. With 4 bases removed from V and 4 bases from J, the gap between germline ends came to 16 bases. The germline V gene has CDR1 LGHDT and CDR2 YNNKEL (reference sequence). The length of the CDR3 is 15 residues. The CDR3 DNA is TGTGCCAGCAGCCCCGGGAACAGAGCTGGCTATGGCTACACCTTC. Translation gives CASSPGNRAGYGYTF.

The V and J genes are TRBV4-3 and TRBJ1-4; TRBD1 is a possible D gene (6 bases). This CDR3 is 16 amino acids long. V was shortened by 4 bases and J by 0 bases, with 12 bases between the two germline ends. Per germline, CDR1 LGHNA and CDR2 YSLEER. The chain's CDR3 is CASSPLQGATNEKLFF. CDR3 coding DNA: TGCGCCAGCAGCCCCCTACAGGGTGCAACTAATGAAAAACTGTTTTTT.

The chain carries TRBV7-2 and TRBJ2-1, with 10 bases lining up with TRBD2. The CDR3 spans 15 residues. Per germline, CDR1 SGHTA and CDR2 FQGNSA. Trimming at V came to 5 bases and at J to 4 bases, leaving 5 bases not matched to a gene. The CDR3 reads CASSPLAGRYNEQFF. In DNA, the CDR3 is TGTGCCAGCAGCCCACTAGCGGGGAGATACAATGAGCAGTTCTTC.

The chain carries TRBV3-1 (or the pseudogene TRBV3-2) and TRBJ2-2; TRBD2 might be the D (7 bases). The CDR3 has 15 residues. V lost 2 bases and J lost 4, with 11 bases in between. CDR1 and CDR2 from the germline V gene are LGHDT and YNNKEL (reference sequence). The CDR3 protein is CASSQRGGSTGELFF. The DNA of the CDR3 is TGTGCCAGCAGCCAAAGGGGGGGTAGCACCGGGGAGCTGTTTTTT.

V gene TRBV19 combines with J gene TRBJ2-1; 7 bases fit TRBD2. The germline V gene encodes CDR1 LNHDA and CDR2 SQIVND (reference sequence). This CDR3 has 17 residues. The ends lost 4 bases at V and 5 bases at J; junction bases unmatched: 14. CDR3 nucleotides: TGTGCCAGTAGTAAGCAGGGAGTGCGGGGGAAGAACAATGAGCAGTTCTTC. Amino acid sequence: CASSKQGVRGKNNEQFF.

This chain connects TRBV7-9 to TRBJ2-7; tentative D call: TRBD2 (7 bases). From germline, CDR1 is SEHNR and CDR2 FQNEAQ (reference sequence). The germline V and J ends were trimmed by 5 bases and 2 bases, with 16 bases remaining between them. This CDR3 spans 15 amino acids. This CDR3 is CASSTPRGGTYEQYF. In DNA, the CDR3 is TGTGCCAGCAGCACCCCCAGGGGAGGGACCTACGAGCAGTACTTC. Combining the CDR3 with reference TRBV7-9 and TRBJ2-7 gives the whole variable domain DTGVSQNPRHKITKRGQNVTFRCDPISEHNRLYWYRQTLGQGPEFLTYFQNEAQLEKSRLLSDRFSAERPKGSFSTLEIQRTEQGDSAMYLCASSTPRGGTYEQYFGPGTRLTVT.

This clone was found once. CDR3 in DNA: TGTGCCTGGAGTCGACAGGGGAGTCACGAAAAACTGTTTTTT. Translating gives CAWSRQGSHEKLFF. The V gene is TRBV30, the J gene TRBJ1-4; the match to TRBD1 covers 8 bases. This CDR3 spans 14 amino acids. V was clipped by 2 bases and J by 8 bases; unmatched bases: 7. CDR1 is GTSNPN, CDR2 SVGIG, per germline (reference sequence).

The chain uses TRBV7-6 and TRBJ2-1, with TRBD2 matching over 7 bases. The germline V gene has CDR1 SGHVS and CDR2 FNYEAQ. V lost 2 bases, J lost 4 bases, and 8 bases stayed unmatched. The CDR3 totals 16 residues. CDR3 protein: CASSLQAGVRYNEQFF. CDR3 DNA: TGTGCCAGCAGCTTACAGGCGGGGGTCCGTTACAATGAGCAGTTCTTC.

This clone was seen once. J is TRBJ2-1 and V is TRBV2; TRBD2 matches 10 bases. Germline lookup yields CDR1 SNHLY and CDR2 FYNNEI. The V and J ends lost 6 bases and 4 bases, in that order; junction bases with no gene match: 3. The CDR3 spans 14 residues. CDR3 nucleotide sequence: TGTGCCAGCAGCCTAGCGGGGGAATACAATGAGCAGTTCTTC. Translating gives CASSLAGEYNEQFF.